Each of the 7 T cell receptor beta chains below was sequenced from the same sample in a study of blood T cell repertoires in COVID-19 (TCRdb year 2020). The library was generated by the immunoSEQ multiplex PCR assay. TCRdb limited this immuneACCESS table to in-frame rearrangements with V and J called. A share of clones is missing; checked studies link under half to unresolved V genes, and the rest is unexplained. This sample comprises roughly 240,000 clones, 88% of them detected only once. Under 2.5% of the sample belongs to the ten largest clones. Sequencing was done on a sample of PBMCs or T cells enriched from blood (not recorded which). These receptors came from a woman aged 40 to 50 with acute COVID-19.

The V gene is TRBV11-3, the J gene TRBJ2-3; 7 bases map to TRBD2. Germline V CDR1 and CDR2: SGHNT, YENEEA. The CDR3 has 16 amino acids. After removal of 1 base from V and 1 base from J, the junction contained 5 bases not matched to a gene. CDR3 sequence reads: CASSLVSLAGTDTQYF. The CDR3, as DNA: TGTGCCAGCAGCTTAGTCTCCCTAGCGGGCACAGATACGCAGTATTTT.

The chain uses TRBV5-4 and TRBJ2-7; 8 bases match TRBD1. From germline, CDR1 is SGHNT and CDR2 YYREEE (reference sequence). The CDR3 sequence is 14 residues long. The junction had 6 bases not matched to a gene; V was cut back by 4 bases and J by 3 bases. For the CDR3, the DNA is TGTGCCAGCAGCAGTGGGACAGGCCTCTACGAGCAGTACGTC. This translates into CASSSGTGLYEQYV.

The gene calls are TRBV19 and TRBJ1-5; 8 bases line up with TRBD1. The CDR3 sequence is 14 residues long. Losses at the gene ends were 9 bases for V and 6 bases for J; bases not matched to a gene: 10. Germline V gene sequence: CDR1 LNHDA, CDR2 SQIVND (reference sequence). The CDR3 sequence is CASTSQGAIQPQHF. DNA for the CDR3: TGTGCCAGCACTAGTCAGGGGGCCATTCAGCCCCAGCATTTT.

This rearrangement joins TRBV4-3 to TRBJ2-2, with 10 bases lining up with TRBD2. V was pared by 6 bases and J by 1 base, with 5 bases of the junction left unmatched. This CDR3 comprises 16 residues. Germline loops: CDR1 LGHNA, CDR2 YSLEER. The CDR3 sequence is CASRLGLAENTGELFF. The CDR3 nucleotides are TGCGCCAGCAGACTAGGACTAGCGGAGAACACCGGGGAGCTGTTTTTT.

This clone was counted a few times. The chain links TRBV2 to TRBJ1-2; 9 bases fit TRBD1. Per germline, CDR1 SNHLY and CDR2 FYNNEI. This CDR3 has 13 amino acids. With 6 bases clipped from V and 7 bases from J, the junction kept 6 bases outside the gene matches. CDR3 nucleotide sequence: TGTGCCAGCAGAGGGACAGGGATAAGTGGCTACACCTTC. Residues: CASRGTGISGYTF.

The chain joins TRBV19 to TRBJ2-3; 7 nucleotides match TRBD2. J gave up 4 bases and V 6 bases, and 4 bases lay outside the gene matches. CDR1 LNHDA and CDR2 SQIVND come from the germline V gene (reference sequence). The CDR3 spans 13 residues. DNA of the CDR3: TGTGCCAGTAGCGGGGGGAGGCCAGATACGCAGTATTTT. Its protein is CASSGGRPDTQYF.

The chain combines TRBV11-2 with TRBJ1-3, with D hard to call. The CDR3 sequence is 15 residues long. Trimming left V 0 bases short and J 2 bases short, with 8 bases between. Germline CDR1 SGHAT, CDR2 FQNNGV. CDR3 DNA: TGTGCCAGCAGCTTAGATACACGGGCTGGAAACACCATATATTTT. Protein product: CASSLDTRAGNTIYF. The full variable domain, rest sourced from reference TRBV11-2 and TRBJ1-3, is EAGVAQSPRYKIIEKRQSVAFWCNPISGHATLYWYQQILGQGPKLLIQFQNNGVVDDSQLPKDRFSAERLKGVDSTLKIQPAKLEDSAVYLCASSLDTRAGNTIYFGEGSWLTVV.